These 11 T cell receptor beta chains were all obtained from the same sample, sequenced in a study of blood T cell repertoires in COVID-19. The table came from immunoSEQ multiplex PCR; TCRdb's copy has only in-frame clones and leaves some out. The data show about 300,000 clones, 70% to 90% seen once. The sample taken for sequencing was peripheral blood. The receptors originated from a young woman with COVID-19, enrolled during active disease.

The genes are TRBV5-1 and TRBJ2-7, with D perhaps matching TRBD2 (6 bases). Germline V gene lookup returns CDR1 SGHRS and CDR2 YFSETQ. CDR3 length: 14 amino acids. Trimming left V 2 bases short and J 2 bases short, with 11 bases between. CDR3 DNA: TGCGCCAGCAGCTTCGGGAGCGGTCCCTACGAGCAGTACTTC. It yields the protein CASSFGSGPYEQYF. The entire variable domain, with the rest obtained from reference TRBV5-1 and TRBJ2-7, is as follows: KAGVTQTPRYLIKTRGQQVTLSCSPISGHRSVSWYQQTPGQGLQFLFEYFSETQRNKGNFPGRFSGRQFSNSRSEMNVSTLELGDSALYLCASSFGSGPYEQYFGPGTRLTVT.

The rearrangement uses TRBV4-1 and TRBJ1-2; the D gene is possibly TRBD1 (5 bases). This CDR3 comprises 15 residues. The germline V and J ends were trimmed by 0 bases and 5 bases, with 13 bases remaining between them. Germline lookup yields CDR1 MGHRA and CDR2 YSYEKL. The CDR3 here is CASSQERTGLYGYTF. DNA of the CDR3: TGCGCCAGCAGCCAAGAGAGGACGGGACTTTATGGCTACACCTTC.

The V call is TRBV7-9, the J call TRBJ1-3; a possible D gene is TRBD1 (5 bases). Germline V lookup: CDR1 SEHNR, CDR2 FQNEAQ (reference sequence). The V gene lost 5 bases and the J gene lost 2 bases, with 10 bases spanning the gap. This CDR3 is 14 amino acids long. CDR3 DNA sequence: TGTGCCAGCAGCGGGGGAGGGGCTGGAAACACCATATATTTT. Amino acid sequence: CASSGGGAGNTIYF. Full variable domain (remainder filled in from reference TRBV7-9 and TRBJ1-3): DTGVSQNPRHKITKRGQNVTFRCDPISEHNRLYWYRQTLGQGPEFLTYFQNEAQLEKSRLLSDRFSAERPKGSFSTLEIQRTEQGDSAMYLCASSGGGAGNTIYFGEGSWLTVV.

The chain is built from TRBV11-2 and TRBJ1-6; D gene uncertain. CDR1 and CDR2 (germline): SGHAT, FQNNGV. Deletions cut 1 base from V and 7 bases from J, with 5 bases between. The CDR3 consists of 13 residues. CDR3: CASSLGGNSPLHF. The CDR3 coding sequence is TGTGCCAGCAGCTTAGGAGGCAATTCACCCCTCCACTTT. The full variable domain, rest sourced from reference TRBV11-2 and TRBJ1-6, is EAGVAQSPRYKIIEKRQSVAFWCNPISGHATLYWYQQILGQGPKLLIQFQNNGVVDDSQLPKDRFSAERLKGVDSTLKIQPAKLEDSAVYLCASSLGGNSPLHFGNGTRLTVT.

The V and J genes are TRBV6-2 or TRBV6-3 and TRBJ1-5; D ambiguous. Germline CDR1 is MNHEY and CDR2 is SVGEGT. V was pared by 2 bases and J by 0 bases, with 8 bases between. The CDR3 runs to 15 residues. The CDR3 coding sequence is TGTGCCAGCAGTTACGGAGGGTATAGCAATCAGCCCCAGCATTTT. Protein: CASSYGGYSNQPQHF.

This chain connects TRBV5-4 to TRBJ1-1; 7 positions match TRBD1. V gave up 3 bases and J gave up 8 bases; unmatched junction bases: 10. The V gene's germline CDR1 is SGHNT and CDR2 YYREEE (reference sequence). This CDR3 spans 14 amino acids. The chain's CDR3 is CASSSRTGAKEAFF. DNA for the CDR3: TGTGCCAGCAGCTCCCGGACAGGAGCTAAAGAAGCTTTCTTT. The full variable domain, its missing parts supplied by reference TRBV5-4 and TRBJ1-1, is ETGVTQSPTHLIKTRGQQVTLRCSSQSGHNTVSWYQQALGQGPQFIFQYYREEENGRGNFPPRFSGLQFPNYSSELNVNALELDDSALYLCASSSRTGAKEAFFGQGTRLTVV.

This chain joins TRBV6-1 and TRBJ2-7; 7 bases line up with TRBD1. Germline trimming cut 2 bases from V and 3 bases from J; bases unmatched to any gene: 4. This CDR3 comprises 14 residues. In germline, CDR1 is MNHNS, CDR2 SASEGT. The CDR3 reads CASSEIQGFYEQYF. The CDR3 DNA reads as TGTGCCAGCAGTGAAATACAGGGGTTCTACGAGCAGTACTTC.

The chain carries TRBV7-8 and TRBJ1-2, with TRBD1 matching over 7 bases. Trimming at V came to 7 bases and at J to 7 bases, leaving 6 bases not matched to a gene. Germline lookup yields CDR1 SGHVS and CDR2 FQNEAQ. The CDR3 spans 12 residues. CDR3 in amino acids: CASTLGGFGYTF. CDR3 sequence (DNA): TGTGCCAGCACTTTAGGGGGCTTTGGCTACACCTTC. Variable domain in full (rest from reference TRBV7-8 and TRBJ1-2): GAGVSQSPRYKVAKRGQDVALRCDPISGHVSLFWYQQALGQGPEFLTYFQNEAQLDKSGLPSDRFFAERPEGSVSTLKIQRTQQEDSAVYLCASTLGGFGYTFGSGTRLTVV.

This clone was counted a single time. The CDR3 DNA is TGTGCTAGTGGCTCTTTCCTCCCCGGGACAGGGGACACTGAAGCTTTCTTT. It translates to CASGSFLPGTGDTEAFF. V gene TRBV12-5 combines with J gene TRBJ1-1; 10 bases agree with TRBD1. Unmatched junction bases numbered 13, after V lost 6 bases and J lost 3 bases. CDR1 is LGHNT and CDR2 is FRNRAP in the germline V gene. CDR3 size: 17 residues.

CDR3 coding DNA: TGTGCCAGCAGTTACCGGGGACTTACCTACGAGCAGTACTTC. It translates to CASSYRGLTYEQYF. J is TRBJ2-7 and V is TRBV6-5; possible D gene TRBD2, 6 bases. The germline CDR1 and CDR2 sequences are MNHEY and SVGAGI. With 2 bases removed from V and 2 bases from J, the gap between germline ends came to 10 bases. CDR3 length equals 14 residues.

The chain is built from TRBV6-5 and TRBJ1-3; 7 bases are a match to TRBD1. V lost 10 bases to trimming and J lost 4 bases; unmatched junction nucleotides: 13. This CDR3 spans 15 amino acids. CDR1 MNHEY and CDR2 SVGAGI come from the germline V gene. In DNA, the CDR3 is TGTGCCACCATGTCCGCAGGGGGGTTCGGAAACACCATATATTTT. Its translation: CATMSAGGFGNTIYF.